These T cell receptor beta chains were read from a single sample in a study of OX40 agonist ivuxolimab in advanced cancers. Method: immunoSEQ multiplex PCR; TCRdb's copy keeps in-frame clones and lacks some. The repertoire holds under 40,000 clones, approximately 80% seen once, with approximately 21% in the top ten. The specimen was CD4+ or CD8+ T cells sorted from blood, collected in a trial of the OX40 agonist ivuxolimab. The receptor source for this set is an adult with an advanced solid tumor such as melanoma, head and neck, liver or kidney cancer. Each CDR3 is given with its conserved first and last residue. A D gene is named only where the DNA matches it firmly. The size field is filled for only some rows; it gives once, few, many or a size class.

J gene: TRBJ2-4; D gene: TRBD2; V gene: TRBV2; clone size: -; CDR3 protein: CASTGGIAKNIQYF; CDR3 DNA: TGTGCCAGCACGGGAGGGATAGCCAAAAACATTCAGTACTTC
J gene: TRBJ1-2; D gene: -; V gene: TRBV5-1; clone size: -; CDR3 protein: CASSSGTDYGYTF; CDR3 DNA: TGCGCCAGCAGCTCCGGGACTGACTATGGCTACACCTTC
J gene: TRBJ2-7; D gene: TRBD1; V gene: TRBV30; clone size: once; CDR3 protein: CAWSTTGGSSYF; CDR3 DNA: TGTGCCTGGAGCACAACAGGGGGGTCTTCGTACTTC
J gene: TRBJ1-5; D gene: -; V gene: TRBV5-6; clone size: -; CDR3 protein: CASSLRGGGNQPQHF; CDR3 DNA: TGTGCCAGCAGCTTGAGGGGGGGAGGCAATCAGCCCCAGCATTTT
J gene: TRBJ1-5; D gene: -; V gene: TRBV20-1; clone size: few; CDR3 protein: CSASEPSAQHF; CDR3 DNA: TGCAGTGCTAGTGAACCCTCCGCCCAGCATTTT
J gene: TRBJ2-2; D gene: -; V gene: TRBV9; clone size: -; CDR3 protein: CASSASTGELFF; CDR3 DNA: TGTGCCAGCAGCGCCAGCACCGGGGAGCTGTTTTTT
J gene: TRBJ2-5; D gene: -; V gene: TRBV11-2; clone size: -; CDR3 protein: CASSLWGRETQYF; CDR3 DNA: TGTGCCAGCAGCTTGTGGGGCCGGGAGACCCAGTACTTC
J gene: TRBJ1-4; D gene: -; V gene: TRBV30; clone size: -; CDR3 protein: CAWSWQGGKLFF; CDR3 DNA: TGTGCCTGGAGTTGGCAGGGCGGAAAACTGTTTTTT
J gene: TRBJ1-1; D gene: -; V gene: TRBV4-1; clone size: -; CDR3 protein: CASSQEVWDTEAFF; CDR3 DNA: TGCGCCAGCAGCCAAGAGGTCTGGGACACTGAAGCTTTCTTT
J gene: TRBJ1-2; D gene: TRBD1; V gene: TRBV19; clone size: -; CDR3 protein: CASSVALTGAYGYTF; CDR3 DNA: TGTGCCAGTAGTGTTGCCCTCACAGGGGCGTATGGCTACACCTTC
J gene: TRBJ1-2; D gene: -; V gene: TRBV30; clone size: -; CDR3 protein: CAWSVRGYTF; CDR3 DNA: TGTGCCTGGAGTGTAAGGGGCTACACCTTC
J gene: TRBJ2-5; D gene: -; V gene: TRBV7-8; clone size: -; CDR3 protein: CASSPDGQTQYF; CDR3 DNA: TGTGCCAGCAGCCCAGATGGTCAGACCCAGTACTTC
J gene: TRBJ2-1; D gene: -; V gene: TRBV5-1; clone size: -; CDR3 protein: CASSRTETYNEQFF; CDR3 DNA: TGCGCCAGCAGCAGAACGGAAACCTACAATGAGCAGTTCTTC
J gene: TRBJ1-3; D gene: TRBD1; V gene: TRBV14; clone size: -; CDR3 protein: CASSRIQGATNTIYF; CDR3 DNA: TGTGCCAGCAGCCGGATACAGGGGGCAACGAACACCATATATTTT
J gene: TRBJ1-2; D gene: -; V gene: TRBV27; clone size: -; CDR3 protein: CASSQASGYWGYTF; CDR3 DNA: TGTGCCAGCAGTCAAGCCTCAGGGTATTGGGGCTACACCTTC
J gene: TRBJ2-3; D gene: TRBD2; V gene: TRBV5-1; clone size: -; CDR3 protein: CASSLGTSGARAQYF; CDR3 DNA: TGCGCCAGCAGCTTGGGGACTAGCGGGGCCAGGGCGCAGTATTTT
J gene: TRBJ2-5; D gene: -; V gene: TRBV7-8; clone size: -; CDR3 protein: CASSLALGRETQYF; CDR3 DNA: TGTGCCAGCAGCTTAGCGCTAGGCAGGGAGACCCAGTACTTC
J gene: TRBJ2-3; D gene: -; V gene: TRBV5-5; clone size: -; CDR3 protein: CASSFPGSSTDTQYF; CDR3 DNA: TGTGCCAGCAGCTTTCCAGGGTCTAGCACAGATACGCAGTATTTT
J gene: TRBJ1-1; D gene: TRBD1; V gene: TRBV5-6; clone size: -; CDR3 protein: CASSSRTGGRVTEAFF; CDR3 DNA: TGTGCCAGCAGCTCCCGGACAGGGGGCAGGGTCACTGAAGCTTTCTTT
J gene: TRBJ1-1; D gene: -; V gene: TRBV6-5; clone size: -; CDR3 protein: CASGKGSMNTEAFF; CDR3 DNA: TGTGCCAGCGGTAAAGGATCCATGAACACTGAAGCTTTCTTT
J gene: TRBJ2-2; D gene: TRBD2; V gene: TRBV4-1; clone size: -; CDR3 protein: CASSPMRLAGVGGELFF; CDR3 DNA: TGCGCCAGCAGCCCGATGAGACTAGCGGGAGTCGGCGGGGAGCTGTTTTTT
J gene: TRBJ1-2; D gene: -; V gene: TRBV18; clone size: few; CDR3 protein: CASSPGGAGYGYTF; CDR3 DNA: TGTGCCAGCTCACCAGGAGGGGCCGGGTATGGCTACACCTTC
J gene: TRBJ2-2; D gene: -; V gene: TRBV18; clone size: -; CDR3 protein: CASSPPGRSAGELFF; CDR3 DNA: TGTGCCAGCTCACCACCAGGGAGGAGCGCCGGGGAGCTGTTTTTT
J gene: TRBJ2-5; D gene: TRBD2; V gene: TRBV5-5; clone size: -; CDR3 protein: CASSPYPTGGETQYF; CDR3 DNA: TGTGCCAGCAGCCCCTACCCCACGGGAGGAGAGACCCAGTACTTC
J gene: TRBJ2-1; D gene: TRBD2; V gene: TRBV5-6; clone size: few; CDR3 protein: CASSFSAGVGEQFF; CDR3 DNA: TGTGCCAGCAGCTTCTCCGCGGGAGTAGGTGAGCAGTTCTTC
J gene: TRBJ2-7; D gene: -; V gene: TRBV21-1; clone size: few; CDR3 protein: CARRQANSGYYEQYF; CDR3 DNA: TGTGCCCGCCGACAAGCGAATAGCGGGTACTACGAGCAGTACTTC
J gene: TRBJ1-1; D gene: TRBD1; V gene: TRBV2; clone size: -; CDR3 protein: CASSDRTGGSGTEAFF; CDR3 DNA: TGTGCCAGCAGTGATAGGACAGGGGGCTCGGGCACTGAAGCTTTCTTT
J gene: TRBJ2-3; D gene: TRBD1; V gene: TRBV18; clone size: -; CDR3 protein: CASSLTGGDTQYF; CDR3 DNA: TGTGCCAGCTCCCTCACAGGGGGAGATACGCAGTATTTT
J gene: TRBJ1-5; D gene: -; V gene: TRBV7-2; clone size: -; CDR3 protein: CASSYRALGGKPQHF; CDR3 DNA: TGTGCCAGCAGCTACCGGGCCCTAGGAGGAAAGCCCCAGCATTTT
J gene: TRBJ1-5; D gene: -; V gene: TRBV10-1; clone size: -; CDR3 protein: CASSETGNQPQHF; CDR3 DNA: TGCGCCAGCAGTGAGACGGGCAATCAGCCCCAGCATTTT
J gene: TRBJ1-6; D gene: TRBD1; V gene: TRBV7-9; clone size: -; CDR3 protein: CASSSGQGFYNSPLHF; CDR3 DNA: TGTGCCAGCAGCTCGGGACAGGGGTTTTATAATTCACCCCTCCACTTT
J gene: TRBJ2-3; D gene: -; V gene: TRBV9; clone size: -; CDR3 protein: CASSVRAGADTQYF; CDR3 DNA: TGTGCCAGCAGCGTACGGGCAGGGGCAGATACGCAGTATTTT
J gene: TRBJ1-4; D gene: -; V gene: TRBV7-2; clone size: -; CDR3 protein: CASSRRDNEKLFF; CDR3 DNA: TGTGCCAGCAGCCGCCGGGACAATGAAAAACTGTTTTTT
J gene: TRBJ2-2; D gene: -; V gene: TRBV5-6; clone size: -; CDR3 protein: CASSFRGRRTGELFF; CDR3 DNA: TGTGCCAGCAGCTTTCGCGGCAGGAGGACCGGGGAGCTGTTTTTT
J gene: TRBJ2-7; D gene: TRBD1; V gene: TRBV7-8; clone size: -; CDR3 protein: CASSFRQGGGEQYF; CDR3 DNA: TGTGCCAGCAGCTTCCGACAGGGGGGTGGCGAGCAGTACTTC
J gene: TRBJ2-5; D gene: -; V gene: TRBV7-6; clone size: -; CDR3 protein: CASSPRHETQYF; CDR3 DNA: TGTGCCAGCAGCCCCCGGCATGAGACCCAGTACTTC
J gene: TRBJ2-3; D gene: -; V gene: TRBV14; clone size: -; CDR3 protein: CASSLLRGPRTDTQYF; CDR3 DNA: TGTGCCAGCAGCCTCCTGCGGGGTCCCAGGACAGATACGCAGTATTTT
J gene: TRBJ1-5; D gene: -; V gene: TRBV19; clone size: -; CDR3 protein: CASSMIGPAANQPQHF; CDR3 DNA: TGTGCCAGTAGTATGATAGGTCCGGCGGCGAATCAGCCCCAGCATTTT
J gene: TRBJ2-1; D gene: -; V gene: TRBV30; clone size: -; CDR3 protein: CARRGGWGSGSYNEQFF; CDR3 DNA: TGTGCCCGGCGTGGGGGTTGGGGGAGCGGGTCCTACAATGAGCAGTTCTTC
J gene: TRBJ2-1; D gene: -; V gene: TRBV7-2; clone size: -; CDR3 protein: CASSFRAGTYNEQFF; CDR3 DNA: TGTGCCAGCAGCTTCCGCGCGGGGACCTACAATGAGCAGTTCTTC
J gene: TRBJ2-1; D gene: TRBD2; V gene: TRBV5-4; clone size: -; CDR3 protein: CASSLRLAGRNEQFF; CDR3 DNA: TGTGCCAGCAGCTTAAGACTAGCGGGTAGGAATGAGCAGTTCTTC
J gene: TRBJ1-2; D gene: -; V gene: TRBV5-4; clone size: -; CDR3 protein: CASSLNQGSGYTF; CDR3 DNA: TGTGCCAGCAGCTTGAATCAGGGAAGTGGCTACACCTTC
J gene: TRBJ1-2; D gene: -; V gene: TRBV19; clone size: -; CDR3 protein: CATNDRDTANYGYTF; CDR3 DNA: TGTGCCACCAACGACCGAGATACGGCAAACTATGGCTACACCTTC
J gene: TRBJ1-3; D gene: -; V gene: TRBV29-1; clone size: -; CDR3 protein: CSVDRSGTIYF; CDR3 DNA: TGCAGCGTTGATCGATCAGGCACCATATATTTT
J gene: TRBJ2-3; D gene: -; V gene: TRBV21-1; clone size: -; CDR3 protein: CASSKKKVNYGGRGNEDTQYF; CDR3 DNA: TGTGCCAGCAGCAAAAAGAAGGTAAATTACGGGGGTCGTGGGAATGAGGATACGCAGTATTTT
J gene: TRBJ1-6; D gene: -; V gene: TRBV7-3; clone size: few; CDR3 protein: CASSFDGSYNSPLHF; CDR3 DNA: TGTGCCAGCAGCTTTGATGGCTCCTATAATTCACCCCTCCACTTT
J gene: TRBJ2-2; D gene: TRBD2; V gene: TRBV27; clone size: few; CDR3 protein: CASSTRGGGNTGELFF; CDR3 DNA: TGTGCCAGCAGTACCCGCGGGGGGGGGAACACCGGGGAGCTGTTTTTT
J gene: TRBJ2-5; D gene: TRBD2; V gene: TRBV5-6; clone size: once; CDR3 protein: CASSSLAGGLWGETQYF; CDR3 DNA: TGTGCCAGCAGCAGCCTAGCGGGGGGCCTATGGGGAGAGACCCAGTACTTC
J gene: TRBJ1-4; D gene: -; V gene: TRBV2; clone size: once; CDR3 protein: CASRFNEKLFF; CDR3 DNA: TGTGCCAGCAGGTTCAATGAAAAACTGTTTTTT
J gene: TRBJ2-7; D gene: TRBD1; V gene: TRBV6-5; clone size: few; CDR3 protein: CASSYGGQGLYEQYF; CDR3 DNA: TGTGCCAGCAGTTATGGAGGACAGGGGTTATACGAGCAGTACTTC
J gene: TRBJ1-3; D gene: TRBD1; V gene: TRBV7-2; clone size: -; CDR3 protein: CASSGQGAIGNTIYF; CDR3 DNA: TGTGCCAGCAGCGGACAGGGGGCAATTGGAAACACCATATATTTT
J gene: TRBJ2-7; D gene: TRBD2; V gene: TRBV27; clone size: few; CDR3 protein: CASSRGGIAYEQYF; CDR3 DNA: TGTGCCAGCAGCCGCGGGGGGATCGCCTACGAGCAGTACTTC
J gene: TRBJ1-1; D gene: TRBD1; V gene: TRBV5-1; clone size: -; CDR3 protein: CASSLEGGQAETEAFF; CDR3 DNA: TGCGCCAGCAGCTTGGAAGGAGGACAGGCTGAGACTGAAGCTTTCTTT